A single sample is the source of the 18 T cell receptor beta chains below, sequenced in a study of Graves' ophthalmopathy and Graves' hyperthyroidism. RNA transcripts were the source from which TCR beta CDR3 regions were amplified. HTBI primers served in a first-round RT-PCR, which a second-round multiplex PCR followed. TCRdb re-called the multiplex PCR reads with MiXCR, one entry per CDR3 protein. The sample has over a million distinct CDR3 sequences, about 36% seen once. The specimen sequenced was peripheral blood or thyroid tissue (not recorded which). These receptors all stem from an adult man with Graves' hyperthyroidism.

The chain uses TRBV7-9 and TRBJ1-4; 9 positions agree with TRBD1. This CDR3 comprises 15 residues. Germline trimming cut 6 bases from V and 6 bases from J; bases unmatched to any gene: 8. CDR1 is SEHNR and CDR2 is FQNEAQ in the germline V gene (reference sequence). The CDR3 region has the DNA TGTGCCAGCAGGTCTGGGACAGGGATAGATGAAAAACTGTTTTTT. It yields the protein CASRSGTGIDEKLFF. The full variable domain, in which reference TRBV7-9 and TRBJ1-4 provide the parts outside the CDR3, is DTGVSQNPRHKITKRGQNVTFRCDPISEHNRLYWYRQTLGQGPEFLTYFQNEAQLEKSRLLSDRFSAERPKGSFSTLEIQRTEQGDSAMYLCASRSGTGIDEKLFFGSGTQLSVL.

This clonotype was seen repeatedly, ten times or more. The chain recombines TRBV24-1 with TRBJ2-2; TRBD1 might be the D (5 bases). Trimming took 3 bases from V and 6 from J, leaving 16 bases between them. Germline V gene lookup returns CDR1 KGHDR and CDR2 SFDVKD. The CDR3 is 16 residues long. The CDR3 loop is CATSDGGQGMAGELFF. The CDR3 DNA sequence: TGTGCCACCAGTGATGGCGGTCAGGGAATGGCCGGGGAGCTGTTTTTT.

The sample holds a few counts of this clonotype. This sequence joins TRBV6-6 and TRBJ1-5; D not certain. The CDR3 covers 14 residues. CDR1 and CDR2 (germline): MNHNY, SVGAGI (reference sequence). V was pared by 7 bases and J by 5 bases, with 15 bases between. CDR3 amino acids: CASTNRPADQPQHF. The CDR3 DNA reads TGTGCCAGCACCAATAGGCCGGCGGATCAGCCCCAGCATTTT.

This chain connects TRBV20-1 to TRBJ2-6; maybe TRBD2 (5 bases). From germline, CDR1 is DFQATT and CDR2 SNEGSKA (reference sequence). V dropped 0 bases and J dropped 0 bases, with 15 bases sitting between them. The CDR3 totals 18 residues. CDR3 bases: TGCAGTGCTAGAGATCTTAGCGCATTTCCCTCTGGGGCCAACGTCCTGACTTTC. Its protein is CSARDLSAFPSGANVLTF.

To note about this clonotype: A read error may produce the germline difference seen at one junction end. The chain links TRBV9 to TRBJ2-7; a weak D match, TRBD2 (6 bases). The CDR3 runs 15 residues. From germline, CDR1 is SGDLS and CDR2 YYNGEE. CDR3 amino acids: CANSVAEKSSYEQYF. CDR3 sequence (DNA): TGTGCCAACAGCGTAGCGGAGAAAAGCTCCTACGAGCAGTACTTC.

The J gene is TRBJ2-7, the V gene TRBV10-2, with 7 positions matching TRBD1. CDR1 is WSHSY, CDR2 SAAADI, per germline. The CDR3 sequence is 11 residues long. Trimming took 9 bases from V and 11 from J; bases not matched to a gene: 10. The CDR3 region has the DNA TGCGCCAGTTACGACCCGGGACAGAAGTACTTC. Translated, it gives CASYDPGQKYF.

This clonotype was seen repeatedly, ten times or more. The V call is TRBV7-9, the J call TRBJ1-5; no firm D call. Germline CDR1 and CDR2: SEHNR and FQNEAQ (reference sequence). Trimming took 2 bases from V and 5 from J, leaving 7 bases between them. This CDR3 region has 13 residues. CDR3 in DNA: TGTGCCAGCAGCTTAAAACGCGATCAGCCCCAGCATTTT. Its translation: CASSLKRDQPQHF.

A note on this clonotype: One junction end disagrees with the germline gene, perhaps due to a read error. The chain couples TRBV7-2 to TRBJ2-7; D tentatively reads TRBD1 or TRBD2 (6 bases each). The germline gives CDR1 SGHTA, CDR2 FQGNSA. This CDR3 has 11 amino acids. CDR3 nucleotide sequence: TGTGCCAGCAGGCGAAGTGGGGGGCCTACTTTC. This codes for CASRRSGGPTF.

With respect to this clonotype: One base away lies a much larger clone, so this may be a sequencing read error. J is TRBJ2-5 and V is TRBV7-8, with D unclear. The germline V gene has CDR1 SGHVS and CDR2 FQNEAQ. With 5 bases removed from V and 1 base from J, the gap between germline ends came to 14 bases. The CDR3 is 15 residues long. Here the CDR3 reads CASSPGLPPQETQYF. Written as DNA, the CDR3 is TGTGCCAGCAGCCCCGGTCTCCCCCCCCAAGAGACCCAGTACTTC.

On this clonotype: Just one base apart from a much larger clone, this may be a read error. The gene calls are TRBV20-1 and TRBJ2-5; D is undetermined. Germline lookup yields CDR1 DFQATT and CDR2 SNEGSKA (reference sequence). Trimming pared 5 bases from V and 2 bases from J, leaving 15 bases between. This CDR3 comprises 14 residues. This chain's CDR3 is CSAGVPGGQETQYF. The CDR3 bases are TGCAGTGCTGGAGTGCCAGGTGGACAAGAGACCCAGTACTTC.

On this clonotype itself: A much larger clonotype is one base distant, so this may be a read error. The chain recombines TRBV12-3 or TRBV12-4 with TRBJ1-1, with D uncertain. The CDR3 sequence is 12 residues long. V gave up 8 bases and J gave up 0 bases, with 7 bases separating them. The CDR3 loop is CASGLMNTEAFF. CDR3 bases: TGTGCCAGCGGACTCATGAACACTGAAGCTTTCTTT.

The table lists this clonotype with many counts. The rearrangement links TRBV19 to TRBJ1-2; D uncertain. This CDR3 region has 12 residues. Germline assignment: CDR1 LNHDA and CDR2 SQIVND (reference sequence). The V end was cut by 4 bases, the J end by 4 bases, with 7 bases between. The CDR3 DNA is TGTGCCAGTAGTACAGGACCCTATGGCTACACCTTC. Protein: CASSTGPYGYTF.

This clonotype was seen only a few times. The V and J genes are TRBV29-1 and TRBJ1-1; D ambiguous. With 2 bases removed from V and 7 bases from J, the gap between germline ends came to 20 bases. This CDR3 has 15 amino acids. Germline V CDR1 and CDR2: SQVTM, ANQGSEA. The CDR3 reads CSVEHHRVHSVEAFF. DNA for the CDR3: TGCAGCGTTGAACACCACCGGGTCCATTCGGTTGAAGCTTTCTTT.

This rearrangement joins TRBV30 to TRBJ2-7; 8 bases agree with TRBD2. Germline CDR1 is GTSNPN and CDR2 is SVGIG (reference sequence). There are 12 residues in the CDR3. J lost 1 base, V lost 8 bases, and 4 bases had no gene match. DNA for the CDR3: TGTGCCCAAGCGGGGGTTTCCTACGAGCAGTACTTC. Its translation is CAQAGVSYEQYF.

For this clonotype: This likely comes from a read error, as the CDR3 has no conserved phenylalanine or tryptophan at its end. This chain links TRBV28 with TRBJ1-5; D is perhaps TRBD1 (5 bases). The CDR3 has 14 residues. The V gene lost 2 bases and the J gene lost 6 bases, with 11 bases spanning the gap. Germline V CDR1 and CDR2: MDHEN, SYDVKM. DNA for the CDR3: TGTGCCAGCAGTTTAGATAGGGGAGGTCAGCCCCAGCATTCT. This encodes CASSLDRGGQPQHS.

The chain has TRBV6-1 and TRBJ1-2; a weak D match, TRBD1 (6 bases). Germline CDR1 MNHNS, CDR2 SASEGT. The CDR3 length is 14 residues. V was clipped by 5 bases and J by 2 bases, with 12 bases between them. CDR3 protein: CASSIRTENYGYTF. As DNA, the CDR3 is TGTGCCAGCAGTATACGGACAGAAAACTATGGCTACACCTTC.

This clonotype was found once. The CDR3 does not end in the conserved phenylalanine or tryptophan, so this is likely a read error. The DNA is left out, because the CDR3 cannot be placed on it with certainty; the CDR3 is given as TCRdb lists it. The rearrangement links TRBV2 to TRBJ2-5; no check of the table's D call, TRBD1, against the DNA was made. CDR1 is SNHLY, CDR2 FYNNEI, per germline. Both ends counted, the CDR3 spans 9 residues. The CDR3 sequence: CASRGDSHY.

The V call is TRBV10-3, the J call TRBJ2-7, with 10 nucleotides matching TRBD1. The V segment lost 10 bases and the J segment 2 bases; nucleotides outside the gene matches: 8. Germline V gives CDR1 ENHRY, CDR2 SYGVKD. The CDR3 is 14 residues long. Here the CDR3 DNA reads TGTGCCAGCAGATCGGGACAGGGGACCTACGAGCAGTACTTC. It yields the protein CASRSGQGTYEQYF.